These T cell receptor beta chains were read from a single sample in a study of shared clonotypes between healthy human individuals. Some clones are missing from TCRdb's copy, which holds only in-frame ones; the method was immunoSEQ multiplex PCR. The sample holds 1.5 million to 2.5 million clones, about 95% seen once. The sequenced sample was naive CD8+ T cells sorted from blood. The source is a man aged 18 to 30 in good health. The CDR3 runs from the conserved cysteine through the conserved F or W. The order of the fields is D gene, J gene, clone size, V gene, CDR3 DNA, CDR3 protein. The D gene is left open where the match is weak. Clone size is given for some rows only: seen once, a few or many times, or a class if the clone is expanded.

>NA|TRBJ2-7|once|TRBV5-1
TGCGCCAGCAGCTTATCGGGGTACGAGCAGTACTTC
CASSLSGYEQYF
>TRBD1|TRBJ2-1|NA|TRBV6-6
TGTGCCACCACAGGGGGAGGAAACAATGAGCAGTTCTTC
CATTGGGNNEQFF
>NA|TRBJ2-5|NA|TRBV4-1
TGCGCCAGCAGCCAAGGGTACGGGGCCCAAGAGACCCAGTACTTC
CASSQGYGAQETQYF
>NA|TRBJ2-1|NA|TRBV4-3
TGCGCCAGCAGCCAAGGCGCGGTTAGCTCCTACAATGAGCAGTTCTTC
CASSQGAVSSYNEQFF
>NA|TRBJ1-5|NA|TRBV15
TGTGCCACCAGCAGGGCCCCGGGGGAAAGTCCCAATCAGCCCCAGCATTTT
CATSRAPGESPNQPQHF
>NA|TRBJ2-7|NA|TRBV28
TGTGCCAGCAGTTCCCTGACAGGCTATTCCTACGAGCAGTACTTC
CASSSLTGYSYEQYF
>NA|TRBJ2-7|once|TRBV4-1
TGCGCCAGCAGCCAGGGCCCAGATTCCTACGAGCAGTACTTC
CASSQGPDSYEQYF
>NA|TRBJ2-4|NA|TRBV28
TGTGCCAGCAGTCAGCGTATGCCTCTAGCCAAAAACATTCAGTACTTC
CASSQRMPLAKNIQYF
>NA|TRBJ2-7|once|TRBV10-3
TGTGCCATCAGTGAGTCGCGGACGGGCTCCTACGAGCAGTACTTC
CAISESRTGSYEQYF
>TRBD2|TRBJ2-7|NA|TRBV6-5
TGTGCCAGCAGTTCGGGACTATCTCACCTACGGGGCGAGCAGTACTTC
CASSSGLSHLRGEQYF
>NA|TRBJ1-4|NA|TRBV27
TGTGCCAGCAGTTTATTGAGTGTGGGGGGCGCGGGGGAAAAACTGTTTTTT
CASSLLSVGGAGEKLFF
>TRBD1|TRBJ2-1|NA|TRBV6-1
TGTGCCAGCAGTGAAGGGACAGGGGGGATCAATGAGCAGTTCTTC
CASSEGTGGINEQFF
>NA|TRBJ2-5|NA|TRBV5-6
TGTGCCAGCAGCTTTAGTCTAGCGGAGACCCAGTACTTC
CASSFSLAETQYF
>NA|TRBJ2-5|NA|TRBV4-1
TGCGCCAGCAGCCGACGTCGGGGAGACCAAGAGACCCAGTACTTC
CASSRRRGDQETQYF
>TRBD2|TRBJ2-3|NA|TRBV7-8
TGTGCCAGCAGCTTAGTCACCGCGGGAGGCACAGATACGCAGTATTTT
CASSLVTAGGTDTQYF
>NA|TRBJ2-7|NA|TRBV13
TGTGCCAGCAGCTCAGGCGGGGCTAGCTCCTACGAGCAGTACTTC
CASSSGGASSYEQYF
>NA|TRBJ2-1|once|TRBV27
TGTGCCAGCAGAGGCGGAAACAATGAGCAGTTCTTC
CASRGGNNEQFF
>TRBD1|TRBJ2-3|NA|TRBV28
TGTGCCAGCAGTTTAGAGACAGGGTACTTTTCTAGCACAGATACGCAGTATTTT
CASSLETGYFSSTDTQYF